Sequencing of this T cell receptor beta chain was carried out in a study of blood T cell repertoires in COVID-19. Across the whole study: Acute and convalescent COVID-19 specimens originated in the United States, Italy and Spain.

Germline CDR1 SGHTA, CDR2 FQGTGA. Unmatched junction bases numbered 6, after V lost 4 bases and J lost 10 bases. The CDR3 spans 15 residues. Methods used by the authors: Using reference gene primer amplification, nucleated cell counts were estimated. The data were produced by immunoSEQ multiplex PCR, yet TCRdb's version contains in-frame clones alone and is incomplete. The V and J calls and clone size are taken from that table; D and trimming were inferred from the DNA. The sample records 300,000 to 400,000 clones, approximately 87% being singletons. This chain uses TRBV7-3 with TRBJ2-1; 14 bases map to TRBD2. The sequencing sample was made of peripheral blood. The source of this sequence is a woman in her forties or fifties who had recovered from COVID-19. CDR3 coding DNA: TGTGCCAGCAGCTCTGGGACTAGCGGGAGTCGAGAGCAGTTCTTC. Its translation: CASSSGTSGSREQFF.